These 10 T cell receptor beta chains were all obtained from the same sample, sequenced in a study of response to subunit inactivated influenza vaccine. From the RT-PCR reads, TCRdb called clonotypes with MiXCR, one entry per CDR3 protein. This sample has 610,000 or so distinct CDR3 sequences, with 14% found just once. The sequencing used PBMCs from blood, collected 11 to 12 days after vaccination. The receptors derive from a man aged 45-65 years who received an inactivated influenza vaccine.

The chain is built from TRBV6-2 or TRBV6-3 and TRBJ2-5; D is perhaps TRBD1 (6 bases). CDR3 size: 15 residues. Germline CDR1 is MNHEY and CDR2 is SVGEGT. Between the trimmed V and J ends, which lost 4 bases and 5 bases, there was a span of 17 bases. The CDR3 DNA follows: TGTGCCAGCAGTTCCAATTCAGACAGGATGGAGACCCAGTACTTC. As protein: CASSSNSDRMETQYF.

This clonotype turned up a few times. The gene calls are TRBV7-2 and TRBJ2-3; 7 bases line up with TRBD2. Trimming took 5 bases from V and 5 from J; bases not matched to a gene: 7. This CDR3 spans 14 amino acids. CDR1 SGHTA and CDR2 FQGNSA come from the germline V gene. CDR3 amino acids: CASSRGLGQDTQYF. As DNA, the CDR3 is TGTGCCAGCAGCCGCGGACTAGGTCAAGATACGCAGTATTTT.

The table lists this clonotype with a few counts. The rearrangement uses TRBV6-5 and TRBJ2-5; the D gene could be TRBD1 or TRBD2 (7 bases each). V gave up 4 bases and J gave up 7 bases, with 16 bases separating them. Per germline, CDR1 MNHEY and CDR2 SVGAGI. The CDR3 contains 14 residues. DNA for the CDR3: TGTGCCAGCAGTTCCCAGGGGGGGAGCGGGACCCAGTACTTC. This encodes CASSSQGGSGTQYF.

The chain is built from TRBV30 and TRBJ2-1; 16 bases line up with TRBD2. The length of the CDR3 is 18 residues. V was clipped by 4 bases and J by 2 bases; unmatched bases: 8. Germline CDR1 and CDR2: GTSNPN and SVGIG (reference sequence). The CDR3 nucleotides are TGTGCCTGGATCTCCGGGACTAGCGGGAGGGGGACCTACAATGAGCAGTTCTTC. As protein: CAWISGTSGRGTYNEQFF.

This clonotype was found a few times. The chain couples TRBV2 to TRBJ1-2; D may be TRBD1 (6 bases). CDR3 length: 15 residues. CDR1 is SNHLY and CDR2 is FYNNEI in the germline V gene. Trimming removed 4 bases at V and 1 base at J, with 13 bases between. This chain's CDR3 is CASSGEAQGNYGYTF. The CDR3, as DNA: TGTGCCAGCAGTGGGGAGGCACAGGGTAACTATGGCTACACCTTC.

The chain uses TRBV10-3 and TRBJ2-7; perhaps TRBD2 as D (5 bases). Trimming cost V 6 bases and J 5 bases, with 14 bases left between them. CDR1 is ENHRY, CDR2 SYGVKD, per germline. This CDR3 has 13 amino acids. The CDR3 DNA reads as TGTGCCATCAGAGGTGAGGGCGTCCACGAGCAGTACTTC. It is translated as CAIRGEGVHEQYF.

The chain combines TRBV25-1 with TRBJ1-3; D gene uncertain. Trimming cost V 6 bases and J 3 bases, with 3 bases left between them. Germline CDR1 MGHDK, CDR2 SYGVNS. This CDR3 contains 11 residues. The CDR3: CASRFGNTIYF. CDR3 in DNA: TGTGCCAGCAGATTTGGAAACACCATATATTTT.

The V and J genes are TRBV10-3 and TRBJ1-6, with D maybe TRBD1 (5 bases). The CDR3 loop spans 14 amino acids. Germline assignment: CDR1 ENHRY and CDR2 SYGVKD. Trimming shortened V by 2 bases and J by 9 bases, and 11 bases separated the two germline ends. CDR3 DNA sequence: TGTGCCATCAGTGAGGGCACAGGAGTTTCACCCCTCCACTTT. This codes for CAISEGTGVSPLHF.

The rearrangement uses TRBV7-2 and TRBJ2-7; weak D call: TRBD2 (7 bases). The germline V gene has CDR1 SGHTA and CDR2 FQGNSA. The CDR3 totals 16 residues. V lost 5 bases and J 3 bases, leaving 20 bases between the germline ends. CDR3 DNA: TGTGCCAGCAGCCCCCAAGTTGGGGGGGCTAGCTACGAGCAGTACTTC. Encoded protein: CASSPQVGGASYEQYF.

J is TRBJ2-1 and V is TRBV6-5, with TRBD2 matching over 8 bases. The germline V gene encodes CDR1 MNHEY and CDR2 SVGAGI. The J segment lost 4 bases and the V segment lost 0 bases, leaving 5 bases of the junction unmatched. The CDR3 spans 16 residues. CDR3 in DNA: TGTGCCAGCAGTTACTCGATGGCGGGGGGATACAATGAGCAGTTCTTC. Protein: CASSYSMAGGYNEQFF.